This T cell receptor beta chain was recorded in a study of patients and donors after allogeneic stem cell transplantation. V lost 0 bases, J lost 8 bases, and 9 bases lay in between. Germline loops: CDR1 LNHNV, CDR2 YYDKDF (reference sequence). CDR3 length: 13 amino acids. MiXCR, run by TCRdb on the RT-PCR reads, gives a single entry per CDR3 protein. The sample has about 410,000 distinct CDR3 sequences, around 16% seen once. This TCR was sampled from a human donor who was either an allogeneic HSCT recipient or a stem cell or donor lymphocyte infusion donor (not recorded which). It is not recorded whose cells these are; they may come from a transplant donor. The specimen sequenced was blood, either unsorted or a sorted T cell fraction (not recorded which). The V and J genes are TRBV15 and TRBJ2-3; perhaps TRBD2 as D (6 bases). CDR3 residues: CATSRDLASTQYF. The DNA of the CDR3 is TGTGCCACCAGCAGAGATCTAGCGAGTACGCAGTATTTT.